These 27 T cell receptor beta chains share one sample of origin, sequenced in a study of shared clonotypes between healthy human individuals. Method: immunoSEQ multiplex PCR; TCRdb's copy keeps in-frame clones and lacks some. The sample has hundreds of thousands of clones, over 65% seen once; the top ten hold less than 2%. Sequenced: memory CD4+ T cells sorted from blood. Subset of the sample: CD45RA-negative fraction. These TCRs come from a woman in her twenties or thirties in good health.

The chain is built from TRBV19 and TRBJ2-7; D gene uncertain. With 8 bases removed from V and 2 bases from J, the gap between germline ends came to 13 bases. The CDR3 extends over 13 amino acids. CDR1 LNHDA and CDR2 SQIVND come from the germline V gene (reference sequence). CDR3 DNA: TGTGCCAGTGGCCGCGACACCCCCTACGAGCAGTACTTC. This gives the protein CASGRDTPYEQYF.

Points on this clone: This sample includes further DNA sequences coding for the same CDR3. This chain joins TRBV9 and TRBJ2-2; 8 bases fit TRBD2. The germline gives CDR1 SGDLS, CDR2 YYNGEE. J was trimmed by 7 bases and V by 2 bases; bases with no gene match: 13. The CDR3 is 17 amino acids. CDR3 nucleotides: TGTGCCAGCAGCGTCGGGGGGGGAGAGGGTTACGGCGGGGAGCTGTTTTTT. Its translation is CASSVGGGEGYGGELFF.

This chain uses TRBV10-3 with TRBJ2-1, with TRBD2 matching over 8 bases. CDR1 ENHRY and CDR2 SYGVKD come from the germline V gene. J was trimmed by 10 bases and V by 7 bases; bases with no gene match: 12. The CDR3 has 14 residues. In DNA, the CDR3 is TGTGCCATCACGGCGGGAGACAGCGGGAGCGAGCAGTTCTTC. Its protein product is CAITAGDSGSEQFF.

The V gene is TRBV15, the J gene TRBJ2-1; 9 bases agree with TRBD2. The CDR3 totals 17 residues. The V gene's germline CDR1 is LNHNV and CDR2 YYDKDF (reference sequence). Trimming cost V 0 bases and J 11 bases; bases outside gene matches: 14. The CDR3, as DNA: TGTGCCACCAGCAGAGATTCCCGACTAGCGGTTCCAATGAAGCAGTTCTTC. This sequence encodes CATSRDSRLAVPMKQFF.

This CDR3 reads CASSYGTVNTEAFF. The CDR3 DNA follows: TGTGCCAGCAGTTATGGGACGGTGAACACTGAAGCTTTCTTT. The chain has TRBV6-5 and TRBJ1-1; possible D gene TRBD1, 5 bases. This CDR3 region has 14 residues. Germline lookup yields CDR1 MNHEY and CDR2 SVGAGI. V was cut by 3 bases and J by 0 bases, with 8 bases left in between.

CDR3 coding DNA: TGTGCCATCAGTGACGCGACTAGCGGGGCCTACGAGCAGTACTTC. Protein sequence: CAISDATSGAYEQYF. This chain joins TRBV10-3 and TRBJ2-7; 11 bases agree with TRBD2. The germline V gene has CDR1 ENHRY and CDR2 SYGVKD. The CDR3 length is 15 residues. V lost 3 bases and J lost 2; bases outside the gene matches: 3.

V usage is TRBV7-8 and J usage is TRBJ2-7, with D possibly TRBD1 on 6 matching bases. V lost 1 base and J 7 bases, leaving 14 bases between the germline ends. The CDR3 sequence is 14 residues long. Germline lookup yields CDR1 SGHVS and CDR2 FQNEAQ. CDR3 DNA: TGTGCCAGCAGCTTAGTTCTGGGGGCAGGAGAGCAGTACTTC. Residues: CASSLVLGAGEQYF.

Worth noting for this clone: A much larger clone lies a single base off, so this may be a read error. This chain joins TRBV6-1 and TRBJ1-5; no clear D gene. Trimming cost V 2 bases and J 0 bases, with 5 bases left between them. Germline CDR1 and CDR2: MNHNS and SASEGT. The CDR3 length is 14 residues. CDR3 coding DNA: TGTGCCAGCAGTGAACAATATAGCAATCAGCCCCAGCATTTT. Translating gives CASSEQYSNQPQHF.

This clone was seen more than once but under ten times. V and J are TRBV30 and TRBJ2-5; no reliable D call. Germline CDR1 GTSNPN, CDR2 SVGIG (reference sequence). The CDR3 spans 12 residues. V gave up 5 bases and J gave up 6 bases, with 13 bases separating them. CDR3 loop: CAWGEGRKTQYF. The CDR3 nucleotides are TGTGCCTGGGGGGAAGGACGGAAGACCCAGTACTTC.

The V call is TRBV11-2, the J call TRBJ2-1; D may be TRBD1 or TRBD2 (5 bases each). V was cut by 6 bases and J by 0 bases, with 18 bases left in between. Germline-derived CDR1 and CDR2 are SGHAT and FQNNGV. The CDR3 extends over 17 amino acids. The CDR3 is CASRKRGESGSYNEQFF. The CDR3 DNA sequence: TGTGCCAGCAGGAAAAGAGGGGAGAGCGGCTCCTACAATGAGCAGTTCTTC.

For the CDR3, the DNA is TGTGCCACGCAATCAGGGTCGGGGAGCACCGGGGAGCTGTTTTTT. The encoded protein is CATQSGSGSTGELFF. The chain joins TRBV19 to TRBJ2-2; D is possibly TRBD1 or TRBD2 (5 bases each). Between the trimmed V and J ends, which lost 10 bases and 4 bases, there was a span of 19 bases. Per germline, CDR1 LNHDA and CDR2 SQIVND (reference sequence). The CDR3 consists of 15 residues.

V gene TRBV28 combines with J gene TRBJ2-7, with D maybe TRBD1 (5 bases). Trimming left V 3 bases short and J 1 base short, with 10 bases between. The CDR3 has 14 residues. In germline, CDR1 is MDHEN, CDR2 SYDVKM. This chain's CDR3 is CASSFRRGSYEQYF. CDR3 bases: TGTGCCAGCAGTTTTCGTAGGGGTTCCTACGAGCAGTACTTC.

The chain links TRBV11-2 to TRBJ2-5; D could derive from TRBD1 or TRBD2 (6 bases each). The CDR3 consists of 15 residues. Deletions cut 9 bases from V and 1 base from J, with 18 bases between. Germline CDR1 is SGHAT and CDR2 is FQNNGV. CDR3 loop: CASSVGGAGQETQYF. CDR3 nucleotides: TGTGCCAGTAGCGTCGGGGGCGCTGGCCAAGAGACCCAGTACTTC.

A note on this clone: Other nucleotide sequences from this sample produce the same CDR3. The genes are TRBV6-1 and TRBJ2-3; 7 bases align to TRBD1. Trimming at V came to 2 bases and at J to 2 bases, leaving 4 bases not matched to a gene. This CDR3 has 15 residues. Germline V CDR1 and CDR2: MNHNS, SASEGT. The CDR3 here is CASSESGQNTDTQYF. The DNA for the CDR3 is TGTGCCAGCAGTGAATCGGGACAGAACACAGATACGCAGTATTTT.

The genes are TRBV5-1 and TRBJ2-7, with D uncertain. Trimming stripped 3 bases from V and 5 bases from J, with 15 bases between. The CDR3 covers 14 residues. Germline V lookup: CDR1 SGHRS, CDR2 YFSETQ. CDR3 region: CASSYTHHWDEQYF. DNA of the CDR3: TGCGCCAGCAGCTACACCCACCACTGGGACGAGCAGTACTTC.

The chain carries TRBV19 and TRBJ2-1; 10 bases align to TRBD2. Germline assignment: CDR1 LNHDA and CDR2 SQIVND (reference sequence). Trimming at V came to 6 bases and at J to 7 bases, leaving 9 bases not matched to a gene. This CDR3 has 15 amino acids. CDR3 residues: CASREAGGRGNEQFF. The CDR3 DNA reads TGTGCCAGTAGGGAAGCGGGAGGGAGAGGGAATGAGCAGTTCTTC.

The table lists this clone with a count of one. V usage is TRBV7-2 and J usage is TRBJ2-3; 11 bases map to TRBD2. The CDR3 runs 16 residues. Germline CDR1 and CDR2: SGHTA and FQGNSA. V shed 7 bases, J shed 4 bases, and the junction held 10 bases outside the gene matches. The CDR3 is CASTPGIAGGADTQYF. In DNA, the CDR3 is TGTGCCAGCACCCCTGGAATAGCGGGAGGGGCAGATACGCAGTATTTT.

This chain uses TRBV19 with TRBJ2-7, with 7 bases that match TRBD2. After removal of 1 base from V and 2 bases from J, the junction contained 8 bases not matched to a gene. Germline V gives CDR1 LNHDA, CDR2 SQIVND (reference sequence). CDR3 length: 16 amino acids. Here the CDR3 reads CASSIGGTGGTYEQYF. DNA of the CDR3: TGTGCCAGTAGTATAGGGGGGACGGGAGGAACCTACGAGCAGTACTTC.

This clone was recorded only once. This chain uses TRBV5-1 with TRBJ1-1; no reliable D call. V lost 0 bases, J lost 10 bases, and 10 bases lay in between. Germline V gene lookup returns CDR1 SGHRS and CDR2 YFSETQ. The CDR3 runs to 12 residues. The CDR3 here is CASSLVGSSAFF. CDR3 DNA: TGCGCCAGCAGCTTGGTAGGTTCTTCAGCTTTCTTT.

DNA for the CDR3: TGTGCCAGCAGCCAAGGCAGGGTCGGTGAGCAGTTCTTC. This sequence encodes CASSQGRVGEQFF. The gene calls are TRBV14 and TRBJ2-1; a possible D gene is TRBD1 (5 bases). The germline gives CDR1 SGHDN, CDR2 FVKESK. This CDR3 comprises 13 residues. Deletions cut 1 base from V and 9 bases from J, with 10 bases between. Variable domain in full (rest from reference TRBV14 and TRBJ2-1): EAGVTQFPSHSVIEKGQTVTLRCDPISGHDNLYWYRRVMGKEIKFLLHFVKESKQDESGMPNNRFLAERTGGTYSTLKVQPAELEDSGVYFCASSQGRVGEQFFGPGTRLTVL.

This chain connects TRBV27 to TRBJ2-1; 9 nucleotides align to TRBD2. Germline values: CDR1 MNHEY, CDR2 SMNVEV (reference sequence). The V and J ends lost 6 bases and 5 bases, in that order; junction bases with no gene match: 8. The CDR3 totals 15 residues. Here the CDR3 DNA reads TGTGCCAGCAGAGGGGCGGCTAGCGGGGACAATGAGCAGTTCTTC. Residues: CASRGAASGDNEQFF.

J is TRBJ2-2 and V is TRBV15, with TRBD1 matching 7 bases. Germline V gene lookup returns CDR1 LNHNV and CDR2 YYDKDF (reference sequence). J gave up 3 bases and V 0 bases, and 4 bases lay outside the gene matches. The CDR3 covers 16 residues. The CDR3: CATSRDMTGYTGELFF. CDR3 bases: TGTGCCACCAGCAGAGATATGACAGGGTACACCGGGGAGCTGTTTTTT.

This clone was seen more than once but under ten times. The chain couples TRBV18 to TRBJ2-1; tentatively, D is TRBD2 (5 bases). Germline assignment: CDR1 KGHSH and CDR2 LQKENI. This CDR3 spans 13 amino acids. V lost 9 bases, J lost 16 bases, and 25 bases lay in between. This chain's CDR3 is CASREAQSISGFF. CDR3 DNA: TGTGCCAGTCGCGAGGCACAGTCGATAAGCGGATTCTTC.

The chain employs TRBV19 and TRBJ2-1; no clear D. V gave up 2 bases and J gave up 8 bases, with 4 bases separating them. This CDR3 has 11 residues. Per the germline V gene, CDR1 is LNHDA and CDR2 is SQIVND (reference sequence). The CDR3 is CASSIRDEQFF. DNA of the CDR3: TGTGCCAGTAGTATACGGGATGAGCAGTTCTTC.

This chain's CDR3 is CASSEPRQGGETQYF. The CDR3 nucleotides read TGTGCCAGCAGTGAACCCCGGCAGGGAGGTGAGACCCAGTACTTC. V and J are TRBV25-1 and TRBJ2-5; possible D gene TRBD2, 6 bases. CDR1 is MGHDK, CDR2 SYGVNS, per germline. V shed 2 bases and J shed 5 bases, with 15 bases lying between them. The CDR3 runs to 15 residues.

This clone was observed a handful of times. The chain links TRBV30 to TRBJ1-1, with D maybe TRBD1 (6 bases). The CDR3 length is 14 residues. The germline gives CDR1 GTSNPN, CDR2 SVGIG (reference sequence). V lost 0 bases and J lost 5, with 13 bases in between. The DNA for the CDR3 is TGTGCCTGGAGTGTAAAGTCAGGGGAAACTGAAGCTTTCTTT. Its translation is CAWSVKSGETEAFF.

This chain connects TRBV28 to TRBJ2-1, with D perhaps TRBD1 (6 bases). V lost 6 bases and J lost 10, with 13 bases in between. The CDR3 spans 12 residues. Germline V gene sequence: CDR1 MDHEN, CDR2 SYDVKM. CDR3 loop: CASRRGTYEQFF. CDR3 DNA sequence: TGTGCCAGCAGGAGGGGGACCTACGAGCAGTTCTTC.